The 23 T cell receptor beta chains below come from one sample, sequenced in a study of human thymus T cells. Clones were read by immunoSEQ multiplex PCR, and TCRdb kept only the in-frame ones, dropping some. This sample yields 40,000 to 55,000 clones, of which about 94% are seen a single time; 0.095% to 0.15% belongs to the top ten. The sequencing input was blood. Source of these receptors: a boy under two years old with a congenital heart defect but otherwise immunologically healthy.

The chain uses TRBV7-8 and TRBJ2-3, with a tentative D call TRBD2 (6 bases). Trimming stripped 1 base from V and 8 bases from J, with 7 bases between. Germline V gene data show CDR1 as SGHVS and CDR2 as FQNEAQ. The CDR3 runs to 12 residues. CDR3: CASSLGTTTQYF. CDR3 nucleotides: TGTGCCAGCAGCTTAGGGACTACTACGCAGTATTTT. Complete variable domain (other parts from reference TRBV7-8 and TRBJ2-3): GAGVSQSPRYKVAKRGQDVALRCDPISGHVSLFWYQQALGQGPEFLTYFQNEAQLDKSGLPSDRFFAERPEGSVSTLKIQRTQQEDSAVYLCASSLGTTTQYFGPGTRLTVL.

This clone has a single count. The chain combines TRBV7-9 with TRBJ2-7; 8 nucleotides align to TRBD2. The CDR3 spans 18 residues. V lost 1 base, J lost 1 base, and 12 bases stayed unmatched. Per the germline V gene, CDR1 is SEHNR and CDR2 is FQNEAQ (reference sequence). CDR3: CASSLVVSGDYVSYEQYF. CDR3 nucleotides: TGTGCCAGCAGCTTAGTGGTTAGCGGGGACTATGTATCCTACGAGCAGTACTTC.

The chain couples TRBV11-3 to TRBJ2-1; no definite D call. The CDR3 sequence is 14 residues long. Germline V gives CDR1 SGHNT, CDR2 YENEEA. V was cut by 3 bases and J by 3 bases, with 9 bases left in between. CDR3 sequence reads: CASSLSEDYNEQFF. Here the CDR3 DNA reads TGTGCCAGCAGCTTGTCCGAGGACTACAATGAGCAGTTCTTC.

This sequence joins TRBV28 and TRBJ1-2; 8 nucleotides line up with TRBD1. The CDR3 is 14 residues long. V lost 7 bases, J lost 2 bases, and 6 bases stayed unmatched. The germline CDR1 and CDR2 sequences are MDHEN and SYDVKM. The CDR3: CASKADRDNYGYTF. CDR3 coding DNA: TGTGCCAGCAAAGCGGACAGGGACAACTATGGCTACACCTTC.

The chain couples TRBV28 to TRBJ2-7, with 8 bases aligning to TRBD2. Germline loops: CDR1 MDHEN, CDR2 SYDVKM. The CDR3 extends over 14 amino acids. V lost 7 bases and J lost 2; bases outside the gene matches: 7. The CDR3 is CASTPRGGAYEQYF. Written as DNA, the CDR3 is TGTGCCAGCACCCCTCGGGGGGGAGCCTACGAGCAGTACTTC.

This clone has only one observation. This chain uses TRBV11-3 with TRBJ2-7; 9 bases line up with TRBD2. CDR1 is SGHNT, CDR2 YENEEA, per germline. The CDR3 is made up of 15 amino acids. V shed 3 bases, J shed 1 base, and the junction held 4 bases outside the gene matches. The CDR3 reads CASSFSGGFSYEQYF. In DNA form, the CDR3 reads TGTGCCAGCAGCTTTAGCGGGGGTTTTTCCTACGAGCAGTACTTC.

The CDR3 DNA reads TGTGCCAGCAGCTTGGGAGGGGGTTTTAACTATGGCTACACCTTC. This encodes CASSLGGGFNYGYTF. The genes are TRBV5-8 and TRBJ1-2, with D possibly TRBD1 on 6 matching bases. The CDR3 is made up of 15 amino acids. V dropped 0 bases and J dropped 1 base, with 10 bases sitting between them. CDR1 is SGHTS, CDR2 YDEGEE, per germline.

V usage is TRBV7-9 and J usage is TRBJ2-7; a weak D match, TRBD2 (6 bases). The V gene lost 6 bases and the J gene lost 5 bases, with 17 bases spanning the gap. The CDR3 extends over 14 amino acids. CDR1 SEHNR and CDR2 FQNEAQ come from the germline V gene (reference sequence). This chain's CDR3 is CASSSTGAFNEQYF. CDR3 nucleotide sequence: TGTGCCAGCAGTTCTACGGGAGCCTTTAACGAGCAGTACTTC.

The chain carries TRBV6-5 and TRBJ1-6, with D unresolved. This CDR3 region has 14 residues. CDR1 is MNHEY and CDR2 is SVGAGI in the germline V gene. V lost 2 bases and J lost 5, with 7 bases in between. The chain's CDR3 is CASSYDGNNSPLHF. As DNA, the CDR3 is TGTGCCAGCAGTTACGACGGCAATAATTCACCCCTCCACTTT.

The gene calls are TRBV9 and TRBJ1-4; a possible D gene is TRBD1 (5 bases). V lost 0 bases and J 2 bases, leaving 5 bases between the germline ends. Per germline, CDR1 SGDLS and CDR2 YYNGEE. The CDR3 is 14 residues long. CDR3 protein: CASSVAGTNEKLFF. CDR3 nucleotide sequence: TGTGCCAGCAGCGTAGCAGGGACTAATGAAAAACTGTTTTTT.

J is TRBJ1-2 and V is TRBV6-6; 10 bases fit TRBD1. This CDR3 has 13 residues. CDR1 is MNHNY, CDR2 SVGAGI, per germline (reference sequence). V gave up 4 bases and J gave up 4 bases; unmatched junction bases: 0. CDR3: CASSWDRGYGYTF. Here the CDR3 DNA reads TGTGCCAGCAGTTGGGACAGGGGCTATGGCTACACCTTC.

The gene calls are TRBV5-1 and TRBJ2-3, with 14 nucleotides matching TRBD2. The CDR3 is 17 residues long. J was trimmed by 3 bases and V by 2 bases; bases with no gene match: 5. CDR1 is SGHRS, CDR2 YFSETQ, per germline. This CDR3 reads CASSLTTSGGATDTQYF. The CDR3 region has the DNA TGCGCCAGCAGCTTAACGACTAGCGGGGGGGCGACAGATACGCAGTATTTT.

The chain carries TRBV7-8 and TRBJ2-1; TRBD2 might be the D (5 bases). CDR3 size: 14 residues. The germline V gene encodes CDR1 SGHVS and CDR2 FQNEAQ. Trimming took 1 base from V and 7 from J, leaving 11 bases between them. The CDR3 protein is CASSLGARGNEQFF. For the CDR3, the DNA is TGTGCCAGCAGCTTAGGGGCCCGAGGGAATGAGCAGTTCTTC.

The chain uses TRBV11-3 and TRBJ1-2; D call uncertain. Trimming shortened V by 1 base and J by 0 bases, and 9 bases separated the two germline ends. The CDR3 is 15 residues long. Germline V gene data show CDR1 as SGHNT and CDR2 as YENEEA. The CDR3 DNA reads as TGTGCCAGCAGCTTAGGGGGAGAAGCTAACTATGGCTACACCTTC. This translates into CASSLGGEANYGYTF.

The chain couples TRBV7-8 to TRBJ2-7, with TRBD2 matching over 10 bases. The V segment lost 4 bases and the J segment 5 bases; nucleotides outside the gene matches: 8. CDR1 is SGHVS and CDR2 is FQNEAQ in the germline V gene. The CDR3 extends over 15 amino acids. Here the CDR3 reads CASSSTLAGVDEQYF. For the CDR3, the DNA is TGTGCCAGCAGCTCAACCCTAGCGGGGGTGGACGAGCAGTACTTC.

The rearrangement links TRBV30 to TRBJ1-2; 7 nucleotides align to TRBD1. Germline V gives CDR1 GTSNPN, CDR2 SVGIG (reference sequence). Trimming cost V 3 bases and J 7 bases; bases outside gene matches: 2. This CDR3 is 11 amino acids long. The CDR3 reads CAWSQGGGYTF. The DNA of the CDR3 is TGTGCCTGGAGCCAGGGGGGTGGCTACACCTTC. Variable domain in full (rest from reference TRBV30 and TRBJ1-2): SQTIHQWPATLVQPVGSPLSLECTVEGTSNPNLYWYRQAAGRGLQLLFYSVGIGQISSEVPQNLSASRPQDRQFILSSKKLLLSDSGFYLCAWSQGGGYTFGSGTRLTVV.

This clone has a single count. The V and J genes are TRBV10-3 and TRBJ2-2; 7 bases match TRBD1. Germline assignment: CDR1 ENHRY and CDR2 SYGVKD. Trimming at V came to 6 bases and at J to 4 bases, leaving 17 bases not matched to a gene. The CDR3 loop spans 18 amino acids. CDR3 amino acids: CAIRMGKTGPESTGELFF. The CDR3 nucleotides are TGTGCCATCAGGATGGGGAAGACAGGGCCTGAGAGCACCGGGGAGCTGTTTTTT.

This chain uses TRBV6-1 with TRBJ1-6, with D unclear. V was trimmed by 6 bases and J by 5 bases, leaving 11 bases between them. The CDR3 is 14 amino acids. Germline CDR1 and CDR2: MNHNS and SASEGT. CDR3: CASSPGSDNSPLHF. In DNA, the CDR3 is TGTGCCAGCAGCCCAGGATCAGATAATTCACCCCTCCACTTT.

The chain couples TRBV7-2 to TRBJ2-3; D might be TRBD2 (6 bases). V was trimmed by 4 bases and J by 3 bases, leaving 8 bases between them. This CDR3 contains 13 residues. Germline-derived CDR1 and CDR2 are SGHTA and FQGNSA. The CDR3 here is CASSWGVTDTQYF. The CDR3 DNA follows: TGTGCCAGCAGCTGGGGGGTGACAGATACGCAGTATTTT.

This chain links TRBV6-5 with TRBJ2-5, with D perhaps TRBD1 (5 bases). The J call may be wrong; the DNA end is better matched by TRBJ2-7. This CDR3 has 14 residues. Germline-derived CDR1 and CDR2 are MNHEY and SVGAGI. Here the CDR3 reads CASSPVAGSYEQYF. The CDR3, as DNA: TGTGCCAGCAGCCCGGTGGCAGGGTCCTACGAGCAGTACTTC.

The genes are TRBV28 and TRBJ1-6; 9 bases match TRBD1. J gave up 9 bases and V 6 bases, and 6 bases lay outside the gene matches. Germline-derived CDR1 and CDR2 are MDHEN and SYDVKM. This CDR3 region has 14 residues. For the CDR3, the DNA is TGTGCCAGCAGGACGGGACAGGGAGGTTCACCCCTCCACTTT. Its protein product is CASRTGQGGSPLHF. The full variable domain, its missing parts supplied by reference TRBV28 and TRBJ1-6, is DVKVTQSSRYLVKRTGEKVFLECVQDMDHENMFWYRQDPGLGLRLIYFSYDVKMKEKGDIPEGYSVSREKKERFSLILESASTNQTSMYLCASRTGQGGSPLHFGNGTRLTVT.

The chain is built from TRBV18 and TRBJ1-2; TRBD1 matches 9 bases. The V gene's germline CDR1 is KGHSH and CDR2 LQKENI. The CDR3 spans 15 residues. V shed 3 bases, J shed 4 bases, and the junction held 6 bases outside the gene matches. The CDR3 DNA reads TGTGCCAGCTCACCCGCGACAGGGGGAAGCTATGGCTACACCTTC. This encodes CASSPATGGSYGYTF. The whole variable domain, remainder taken from reference TRBV18 and TRBJ1-2, is NAGVMQNPRHLVRRRGQEARLRCSPMKGHSHVYWYRQLPEEGLKFMVYLQKENIIDESGMPKERFSAEFPKEGPSILRIQQVVRGDSAAYFCASSPATGGSYGYTFGSGTRLTVV.

The V and J genes are TRBV5-1 and TRBJ2-3; TRBD2 might be the D (7 bases). Germline V lookup: CDR1 SGHRS, CDR2 YFSETQ. CDR3 length equals 16 residues. V dropped 4 bases and J dropped 3 bases, with 18 bases sitting between them. This chain's CDR3 is CASSRAPGEGTDTQYF. CDR3 nucleotide sequence: TGCGCCAGCAGCCGGGCCCCAGGGGAGGGGACAGATACGCAGTATTTT.